This is a list of T cell receptor beta chains from one sample in a study of PD-L1 blockade in urothelial cancer. Produced via immunoSEQ multiplex PCR; TCRdb's table is partial and in-frame only. The sample carries roughly 100,000 clones, around 92% recorded once. Sample: PBMCs, taken around atezolizumab (anti-PD-L1) treatment. The receptors shown here come from a woman aged 80 or older with urothelial cancer. Both conserved end residues are part of each CDR3. D genes are given only for firm matches. Clone size appears in some rows only: once, few, many, or a class for an expanded clone.

>TRBJ2-1|TRBV28|NA|NA
TGTGCCAGCAGCTCCCCACCTAAGAGGCCCTACAATGAGCAGTTCTTC
CASSSPPKRPYNEQFF
>TRBJ2-6|TRBV19|NA|NA
TGTGCCAGTAGTATCCGACTCTCTGGGGCCAACGTCCTGACTTTC
CASSIRLSGANVLTF
>TRBJ2-7|TRBV10-3|NA|NA
TGTGCCATCCAAAGGTCCTTACTTGAACGGGAAGCGATCATTTCCCATCCCTACGAGCAGTACTTC
CAIQRSLLEREAIISHPYEQYF
>TRBJ1-5|TRBV28|NA|NA
TGTGCCTGCGGGAGACAAAATCAGCCCCAGCATTTT
CACGRQNQPQHF
>TRBJ2-7|TRBV19|NA|NA
TGTGCCAGTAGTATATGGCAGTCATCCTACGAGCAGTACTTC
CASSIWQSSYEQYF
>TRBJ2-7|TRBV30|NA|NA
TGTGCCTGGAGCATGAGGGCCTACGAGCAGTACTTC
CAWSMRAYEQYF
>TRBJ1-4|TRBV27|NA|NA
TGTGCCAGCAGCCCAGAGTGGGCAGATGAAAAACTGTTTTTT
CASSPEWADEKLFF
>TRBJ1-1|TRBV27|NA|NA
TGTGCCAGCAGTCCCGGGGGGGTAGGCACTGAAGCTTTCTTT
CASSPGGVGTEAFF
>TRBJ2-5|TRBV23-1|NA|NA
TGCGCCAGCAGTCCACCGGGACATCGCCAGACCCAGTACTTC
CASSPPGHRQTQYF
>TRBJ1-2|TRBV28|NA|NA
TGTGCCAGCAGCACAACAGACTATGGCTACACCTTC
CASSTTDYGYTF
>TRBJ2-7|TRBV5-1|TRBD1|NA
TGCGCCAGCAGCACCGGGACAGGGTCGTACGAGCAGTACTTC
CASSTGTGSYEQYF
>TRBJ2-2|TRBV5-1|TRBD2|NA
TGCGCCAGCAATGGGCTAGCGGGAGGGCCCGGCGGGGAGCTGTTTTTT
CASNGLAGGPGGELFF
>TRBJ2-6|TRBV7-8|NA|NA
TGTGCCAGCAGCCTGTTAACGGGGAGCTCTGGGGCCAACGTCCTGACTTTC
CASSLLTGSSGANVLTF
>TRBJ2-6|TRBV18|NA|NA
TGTGCCAGCTCACCAGGAGCCGGGGCCAACGTCCTGACTTTC
CASSPGAGANVLTF
>TRBJ2-5|TRBV5-1|NA|NA
TGCGCCAGCAGCCCTGACAGGATGGAGGAGACCCAGTACTTC
CASSPDRMEETQYF
>TRBJ2-1|TRBV29-1|TRBD1|NA
TGCAGCGTTGTGGGGACAGGGTTGCTTGAGCAGTTCTTC
CSVVGTGLLEQFF
>TRBJ1-1|TRBV5-1|TRBD1|once
TGCGCCAGCAGCTCGGACAGGGCTTTTGAAGCTTTCTTT
CASSSDRAFEAFF
>TRBJ1-1|TRBV5-5|NA|once
TGTGCCAGCAGCTTGGACCAGGGTCGCACTGAAGCTTTCTTT
CASSLDQGRTEAFF
>TRBJ2-7|TRBV5-1|TRBD2|NA
TGCGCCAGCAGCCGGACTAGCGGGAGCTGGGAGCAGTACTTC
CASSRTSGSWEQYF
>TRBJ2-5|TRBV7-3|NA|NA
TGTGCCAGCAGCTTAAACGGGCAGGGAGGTCGGGAGACCCAGTACTTC
CASSLNGQGGRETQYF
>TRBJ1-5|TRBV28|TRBD1|NA
TGTGCCAGCAGTTTGGGACAGGGGGCGCGGAGCAATCAGCCCCAGCATTTT
CASSLGQGARSNQPQHF
>TRBJ2-7|TRBV19|TRBD2|NA
TGTGCCAGTAGCCTATCTGCGGGGGTCGGGTACGAGCAGTACTTC
CASSLSAGVGYEQYF
>TRBJ1-1|TRBV6-5|NA|NA
TGTGCCAGCAGCACCCTAGGGGGAACTGAAGCTTTCTTT
CASSTLGGTEAFF
>TRBJ2-4|TRBV18|TRBD1|NA
TGTGCCAGCTCACCCCGGACAGGGGAGAACATTCAGTACTTC
CASSPRTGENIQYF
>TRBJ1-4|TRBV28|NA|NA
TGTGCCAGCAGATCGGGGGGACATGAAAAACTGTTTTTT
CASRSGGHEKLFF
>TRBJ2-7|TRBV7-6|NA|NA
TGTGCCAGCAGCTTAGTGTCGGGACAAGTGGTAGGCGAGCAGTACTTC
CASSLVSGQVVGEQYF